This T cell receptor beta chain was profiled in a study of cytomegalovirus exposure and HLA in healthy donors. CDR1 SGHKS and CDR2 YYEKEE come from the germline V gene (reference sequence). This CDR3 contains 14 residues. J was trimmed by 2 bases and V by 4 bases; bases with no gene match: 6. Use of 60 Vbeta and 13 Jbeta primers characterized the PCR. Data came from immunoSEQ multiplex PCR; TCRdb stores just in-frame clones and leaves some out. Found here are around 200,000 clones, 80% to 90% of them singletons; the top ten hold around 0.34%. The sequence came from a woman in her twenties or thirties in good health and CMV-seronegative. The chain combines TRBV5-5 with TRBJ2-7; TRBD1 agrees at 7 bases. Input material: PBMCs. Written as DNA, the CDR3 is TGTGCCAGCAGCCTCCGGGACAGTCCCTACGAGCAGTACTTC. It specifies CASSLRDSPYEQYF.